These 8 T cell receptor beta chains were all obtained from the same sample, sequenced in a study of vaccination effects on CD4 cells after COVID-19. Measured with immunoSEQ multiplex PCR; TCRdb has only the in-frame clones, and not every one. The top ten hold about 19% of the sample, which has roughly 25,000 clones, approximately 80% seen once. Using viral peptide pools, the ViraFEST assay grew out antigen-specific CD4+ T cells prior to sequencing. Cells that had been cultured for 10 days were the source of isolated CD4+ T cells. The person had PCR-confirmed SARS-CoV-2 infection between March and December 2020. No antigen has been identified for these receptors. The source material was CD4+ T cells from PBMCs cultured with HCoV-NL63 spike peptides, sampled before COVID-19 vaccination. The receptors come from a human donor who had a prior SARS-CoV-2 infection.

This clone has only one observation. The CDR3 nucleotides are TGTGCCAGCAGTGCCCTTGGAGCGGCTAGCTATGGCTACACCTTC. This sequence encodes CASSALGAASYGYTF. This chain connects TRBV5-4 to TRBJ1-2; no clear D gene. The germline V and J ends were trimmed by 5 bases and 4 bases, with 18 bases remaining between them. The CDR3 covers 15 residues. CDR1 and CDR2 (germline): SGHNT, YYREEE (reference sequence).

The J gene is TRBJ2-5, the V gene TRBV18, with no clear D. The germline V gene has CDR1 KGHSH and CDR2 LQKENI. V lost 3 bases and J 7 bases, leaving 12 bases between the germline ends. The CDR3 extends over 13 amino acids. The CDR3 DNA follows: TGTGCCAGCTCACCGCATGAGATGGGGACCCAGTACTTC. Encoded protein: CASSPHEMGTQYF.

V usage is TRBV7-3 and J usage is TRBJ2-2; a weak D match, TRBD2 (6 bases). This CDR3 spans 14 amino acids. Trimming took 4 bases from V and 4 from J, leaving 10 bases between them. Germline V gives CDR1 SGHTA, CDR2 FQGTGA. This CDR3 is CASSSIAVTGELFF. The CDR3 DNA sequence: TGTGCCAGCAGCTCAATAGCGGTCACCGGGGAGCTGTTTTTT.

The genes are TRBV2 and TRBJ2-5; D possibly corresponds to TRBD1 (6 bases). In germline, CDR1 is SNHLY, CDR2 FYNNEI. CDR3 length: 15 amino acids. Trimming pared 2 bases from V and 1 base from J, leaving 11 bases between. The CDR3 DNA follows: TGTGCCAGCAGTGAATGGGGGCAGGTCCAAGAGACCCAGTACTTC. Protein: CASSEWGQVQETQYF.

The J gene is TRBJ2-7, the V gene TRBV19, with D unclear. The germline V gene encodes CDR1 LNHDA and CDR2 SQIVND (reference sequence). The CDR3 spans 14 residues. The V end lost 10 bases, the J end lost 0 bases, and 16 bases lay between the germline ends. DNA of the CDR3: TGTGCCACTAAACTCAGGCAGGACTCCTACGAGCAGTACTTC. Its translation is CATKLRQDSYEQYF.

The chain is built from TRBV4-2 and TRBJ2-1; weak D call: TRBD2 (6 bases). V was shortened by 0 bases and J by 1 base, with 10 bases between the two germline ends. The CDR3 contains 16 residues. The V gene's germline CDR1 is LGHNA and CDR2 YNFKEQ. CDR3 nucleotide sequence: TGTGCCAGCAGCCAAGATTTGCGGGGATCCTACAATGAGCAGTTCTTC. Residues: CASSQDLRGSYNEQFF.

A few counts support this clone. This chain links TRBV5-1 with TRBJ1-5; unclear D gene. This CDR3 is 12 amino acids long. Germline V CDR1 and CDR2: SGHRS, YFSETQ. Between the trimmed V and J ends, which lost 6 bases and 8 bases, there was a span of 12 bases. The CDR3: CASTRPTEPQHF. DNA of the CDR3: TGCGCCAGCACCAGACCTACCGAGCCCCAGCATTTT.

The gene calls are TRBV30 and TRBJ2-3; 8 nucleotides match TRBD2. Germline CDR1 GTSNPN, CDR2 SVGIG (reference sequence). Trimming took 0 bases from V and 2 from J; bases not matched to a gene: 10. The CDR3 is 17 amino acids. CDR3 sequence: CAWSVRLAGSNTDTQYF. CDR3 nucleotide sequence: TGTGCCTGGAGTGTTCGGTTAGCGGGGTCGAACACAGATACGCAGTATTTT.